This T cell receptor (beta chain) is from a study of neurological immune-mediated disorders. Whole-study findings and limits: With the multiple sclerosis repertoire cluster, neither clinical nor MRI features showed any association.

Each CDR3 protein gets one entry after TCRdb re-called the 5' RACE reads with MiXCR. The table lists approximately 70,000 distinct CDR3 sequences, 3% to 5% of them singletons. The CDR3 has 14 amino acids. With V trimmed by 5 bases and J by 1 base, 3 bases remained unmatched. Germline V gene lookup returns CDR1 SGHAT and CDR2 FQDESV (reference sequence). In this sample, this clonotype turned up many times. Its matching antigen is unknown. What was sequenced was PBMCs. This chain uses TRBV11-1 with TRBJ1-1; 8 positions agree with TRBD1. This sequence was found in a man aged 30-40 years with multiple sclerosis. As DNA, the CDR3 is TGTGCCAGCAGCGGCGGACAGGGGAACACTGAAGCTTTCTTT. Protein: CASSGGQGNTEAFF. Full variable domain (remainder filled in from reference TRBV11-1 and TRBJ1-1): EAEVAQSPRYKITEKSQAVAFWCDPISGHATLYWYRQILGQGPELLVQFQDESVVDDSQLPKDRFSAERLKGVDSTLKIQPAELGDSAMYLCASSGGQGNTEAFFGQGTRLTVV.